A selection of T cell receptor beta chains follows, all from one sample in a study of T cells in Graves' hyperthyroidism and ophthalmopathy. A single record per CDR3 protein comes from TCRdb applying MiXCR to the multiplex PCR reads. The sample holds some 400,000 distinct CDR3 sequences, approximately 13% seen once. Sequencing was carried out using blood. The receptors come from a woman aged 55 to 70 with Graves' hyperthyroidism. CDR3s include the opening cysteine and the closing phenylalanine or tryptophan. The D gene is left open where the match is weak. Only some rows state a clone size, as once, few, many or a class for expanded clones.

TRBV6-6	TRBD1	TRBJ1-1	many	TGTGCCAGCAGTTACCTCGGACAGGTGAACACTGAAGCTTTCTTT	CASSYLGQVNTEAFF
TRBV3-1	TRBD2	TRBJ2-5	many	TGTGCCAGCAGCCGCAGACTAGCGGGAGTAGAGACCCAGTACTTC	CASSRRLAGVETQYF
TRBV27	TRBD2	TRBJ2-3	.	TGTGCCAGCAGTTTTTCTGGCGGGAGTTTTATAGATACGCAGTATTTT	CASSFSGGSFIDTQYF
TRBV5-1	.	TRBJ2-3	many	TGCGCCAGCAGCTTCCTACAGGGCAGCACAGATACGCAGTATTTT	CASSFLQGSTDTQYF
TRBV12-3/TRBV12-4	TRBD2	TRBJ2-1	many	TGTGCCAGCAGAGGCCCGGGAGGGGGTCCCTACAATGAGCAGTTCTTC	CASRGPGGGPYNEQFF
TRBV5-5	TRBD1	TRBJ1-5	.	TGTGCCAGCAGCGCGACAGGGTTCCAGCCCCAGCATTTT	CASSATGFQPQHF
TRBV7-2	.	TRBJ2-7	.	TGTGCCAGCAGCTTCCTTAGCGGCTCCTACGAGCAGTACTTC	CASSFLSGSYEQYF
TRBV11-1	.	TRBJ1-5	.	TGTGCCAGCAGCTTAGGGGGGTCGAGCCAGCCCCAGCATTTT	CASSLGGSSQPQHF
TRBV11-3	TRBD1	TRBJ1-6	few	TGTGCCAGCAGCAAACAGGGGGCGGCCTATAATTCACCCCTCCACTTT	CASSKQGAAYNSPLHF
TRBV12-3/TRBV12-4	.	TRBJ1-2	many	TGTGCCAGCAGCCGACAGCGAGATGGCTACACCTTC	CASSRQRDGYTF
TRBV11-2	.	TRBJ2-7	.	TGTGCCAGTAGTTTTACCCGGCAGGGCTACGAGCAGTACTTC	CASSFTRQGYEQYF
TRBV20-1	.	TRBJ1-6	.	TGCAGTGCTAGAGAGGCCGTGCCGAGCTCCTATAATTCACCCCTCCACTTT	CSAREAVPSSYNSPLHF
TRBV11-2	TRBD1	TRBJ2-7	many	TGTGCCAGCAGCTTACCGGGACAGGAATACTACGAGCAGTACTTC	CASSLPGQEYYEQYF
TRBV27	.	TRBJ1-6	many	TGTGCCAGCAGTTTATACGGGGTCCCCTATAATTCACCCCTCCACTTT	CASSLYGVPYNSPLHF
TRBV5-4	.	TRBJ1-1	few	TGTGCCAGCAGCGGAGGTGTACAGATGAACACTGAAGCTTTCTTT	CASSGGVQMNTEAFF
TRBV12-5	.	TRBJ2-4	few	TGTGCTAGTGGTTTGGGGTTGGGGGACATTCAGTACTTC	CASGLGLGDIQYF
TRBV7-6	TRBD2	TRBJ2-1	few	TGTGCCAGCAGGTTAGACGGGGGGGCTTATGAGCAGTTCTTC	CASRLDGGAYEQFF
TRBV20-1	TRBD1	TRBJ1-5	.	TGCAGTGCTAGAGCTGCAGGGGGTTATAGCAATCAGCCCCAGCATTTT	CSARAAGGYSNQPQHF
TRBV19	.	TRBJ1-4	.	TGTGCCAGTAGTATACGGTCCGAAAAACTGTTTTTT	CASSIRSEKLFF
TRBV27	TRBD1	TRBJ2-5	many	TGTGCCAGCAGTTTATTCAGGGGGCTGGGGGAGACCCAGTACTTC	CASSLFRGLGETQYF
TRBV7-7	TRBD2	TRBJ2-1	many	TGTGCTAGCAGCTTATCTAGCGGGAGCGATGAGCAGTTCTTC	CASSLSSGSDEQFF
TRBV28	.	TRBJ2-5	many	TGTGCCAGCAGTTTTCCTAATCCCGGGACCGCCATGGGGACCCAGTACTTC	CASSFPNPGTAMGTQYF
TRBV27	.	TRBJ2-7	few	TGTGCCAGCTCTGACAGTGACTACGAGCAGTACTTC	CASSDSDYEQYF
TRBV18	.	TRBJ2-5	many	TGTGCCAGCTCACCAGCCAGCCTCCAAGAGACCCAGTACTTC	CASSPASLQETQYF
TRBV4-1	.	TRBJ2-7	.	TGCGCCAGCAGCCAGCAGGTAGGCTCCTACAATGAGCAGTACTTC	CASSQQVGSYNEQYF
TRBV20-1	.	TRBJ1-5	many	TGCAGTGCTCAAGGTGATAGCAATCAGCCCCAGCATTTT	CSAQGDSNQPQHF
TRBV6-1	.	TRBJ1-6	few	TGTGCCAGCACCAAACGGGGATTTGGTTCACCCCTCCACTTT	CASTKRGFGSPLHF
TRBV18	.	TRBJ2-7	many	TGTGCCAGCTCAACGACTCGGGGGGCCGAGCAGTACTTC	CASSTTRGAEQYF
TRBV4-1	.	TRBJ2-1	.	TGCGCCAGCAGCCAAGATCGGCCCCCCTACAATGAGCAGTTCTTC	CASSQDRPPYNEQFF
TRBV9	.	TRBJ2-5	many	TGTGCCAGCAGCGATACCGGAGAAGAGACCCAGTACTTC	CASSDTGEETQYF
TRBV7-3	.	TRBJ2-7	many	TGTGCCAGCAGCGCGGGGACAAACTTGGAGCAGTACTTC	CASSAGTNLEQYF
TRBV5-1	TRBD1	TRBJ2-3	many	TGCGCCAGCAGCCCGGGACAGGAGGGCACAGATACGCAGTATTTT	CASSPGQEGTDTQYF
TRBV19	.	TRBJ1-2	.	TGTGCCAGTAGTATAAGATCAGAGCTCCTCCCGTCTAACTATGGCTACACCTTC	CASSIRSELLPSNYGYTF
TRBV11-2	TRBD2	TRBJ2-1	once	TGTGCCAGCAGCGGTAGCGGGAGTGGATACAATGAGCAGTTCTTC	CASSGSGSGYNEQFF
TRBV12-3/TRBV12-4	.	TRBJ2-2	many	TGTGCCAGCAGTTTAAGGGGGACGGTAAACACCGGGGAGCTGTTTTTT	CASSLRGTVNTGELFF
TRBV10-1	.	TRBJ1-2	.	TGCGCCGGCAGTTCGGGGGCTAACTATGGCTACACCTTC	CAGSSGANYGYTF
TRBV7-9	TRBD2	TRBJ2-1	.	TGTGCCAGCAGCTTAGGGGCCGGACTAGCGAAGAATGAGCAGTTCTTC	CASSLGAGLAKNEQFF